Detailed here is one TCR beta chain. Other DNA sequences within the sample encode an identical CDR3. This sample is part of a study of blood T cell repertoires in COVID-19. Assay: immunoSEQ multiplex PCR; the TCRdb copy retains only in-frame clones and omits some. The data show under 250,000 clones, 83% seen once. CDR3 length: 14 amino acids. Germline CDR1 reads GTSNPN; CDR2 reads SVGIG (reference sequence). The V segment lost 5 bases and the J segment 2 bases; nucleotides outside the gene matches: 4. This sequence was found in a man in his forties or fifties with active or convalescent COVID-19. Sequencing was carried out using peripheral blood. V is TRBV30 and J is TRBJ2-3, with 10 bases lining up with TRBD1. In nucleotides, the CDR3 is TGTGCCTGGGCCGGGACAGGGGACACAGATACGCAGTATTTT. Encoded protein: CAWAGTGDTDTQYF. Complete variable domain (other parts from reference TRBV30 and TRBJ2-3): SQTIHQWPATLVQPVGSPLSLECTVEGTSNPNLYWYRQAAGRGLQLLFYSVGIGQISSEVPQNLSASRPQDRQFILSSKKLLLSDSGFYLCAWAGTGDTDTQYFGPGTRLTVL.